This record covers a single TCR beta chain. The specificity of this receptor is unknown. No much larger clone is present one base from it, and per-base qualities are unavailable. The source of the sample is a study of T cell responses to AZD1222 COVID-19 vaccine (dated by TCRdb to the early 2020s). For the wider study: TCR sequencing covered 233 trial participants: 207 given two doses of AZD1222 and 26 given two doses of MenACWY control vaccine. Trial participants were enrolled into age subgroups of 18-55, 56-69 and 70-plus years, which contained around 150, 28 and 57 TCR-sequenced participants, respectively.

The CDR3 regions of human TCRbeta chains were analyzed by immunosequencing. On the study's bioinformatics: Repertoire TCRs were matched against a reference library of SARS-CoV-2-specific TCRs generated with the MIRA antigen-specificity platform. Breadth was defined as the fraction of unique TCRs that were SARS-CoV-2-associated. Depth was defined as the fraction of total T cells that were SARS-CoV-2-associated. Each spike-specific TCR was assigned to its reactive spike region and to a CD4 or CD8 class using the MIRA data. Log10-transformed breadth and depth values were compared by one-way ANOVA with Sidak's multiple comparisons tests. TCRdb took this table from immuneACCESS and kept in-frame rearrangements with V and J called. Such tables lack part of the clones; where checked against another copy, unresolved V genes explain under half of the gap, and the rest is unexplained. D and trimming come from the DNA, and the V and J calls and clone size come from that table. This sample gives roughly 170,000 clones in total; 90% to 95% of them show up just once. 1.5% to 2% of the sample is in the top ten clones.

CDR1 and CDR2 are drawn from the germline V gene: SGHVS, FQNEAQ. The cysteine opens and the phenylalanine closes a CDR3 of 15 amino acids. Only the CDR3 region is kept as DNA, spanning 45 bases read in frame from base 1. V is cut back by 5 bases and J by 2 bases, with 3 bases in the junction unmatched. The meaning of the sample's time point label: about 28 days (+/-7) after the second vaccine dose. AZD1222 recipients given second doses at about 4 weeks or at about 12 weeks were pooled, since spike-specific TCR depth and breadth were not found to differ between the two schedules. Samples from vaccinated people were obtained from the UK trials COV001 and COV002, which included a single-blind randomized controlled phase 2/3 trial of AZD1222 (ChAdOx1 nCoV-19) in healthy adults. Trial participant PBMC samples were collected at day 0 and day 28 after the second dose for TCRbeta chain sequencing. Study-wide conclusions, independent of this receptor: Only five to seven AZD1222 recipients were SARS-CoV-2 seropositive at baseline, limiting conclusions about previously exposed vaccinees. Participants were mostly white British, with more females than males. The authors suggested clonal diversity may have been underestimated. Vaccine-associated CD4 TCRs spanned the whole spike protein, with dominant responses in regions 160-218 and 743-854. Because no day 14 peak-response samples were available, repertoires were characterized only after the peak T cell response. The 56-69-year group was small, and its depth increase did not reach significance, likely because of low power. Reportedly, almost half of the unique spike-specific TCRs recognized epitopes lying outside the regions that are mutated in the B.1.351 and B.1.1.7 variants. A significant rise in spike-specific TCR breadth and depth was observed after two AZD1222 doses relative to day 0 and relative to MenACWY recipients.

The receptor was isolated from an adult who received the AZD1222 COVID-19 vaccine. Sequencing used peripheral blood, obtained 28 days after the second AZD1222 dose. The chain is made from TRBV7-8 and TRBJ1-5; 10 bases in between match TRBD1. The sequenced DNA is TGTGCCAGCAGCCGGGACAGGGGTGGCAATCAGCCCCAGCATTTT. It translates as CASSRDRGGNQPQHF.